This TCR beta chain originates from a study of Graves' ophthalmopathy and Graves' hyperthyroidism. The study amplified TCR beta CDR3 regions using RNA transcripts. RT-PCR in the first round used HTBI primers; a second-round multiplex PCR followed. TCRdb re-derived calls from the multiplex PCR reads in MiXCR, one entry per CDR3 protein. This sample has about 400,000 distinct CDR3 sequences, with around 18% found just once. This clonotype occurred many times. A read error may explain this, as a much larger clone is one base away. The V gene's germline CDR1 is SGHAT and CDR2 FQNNGV. CDR3 length equals 14 residues.

Input material: peripheral blood. The sequence was collected from a woman between 18 and 29 years old with Graves' ophthalmopathy. The chain joins TRBV11-2 to TRBJ2-5; D not certain. In DNA, the CDR3 is TGTGCCAGCGGCTTAAGGGCCCCCCGAGAGACCCAGTACTTC. Translation: CASGLRAPRETQYF.